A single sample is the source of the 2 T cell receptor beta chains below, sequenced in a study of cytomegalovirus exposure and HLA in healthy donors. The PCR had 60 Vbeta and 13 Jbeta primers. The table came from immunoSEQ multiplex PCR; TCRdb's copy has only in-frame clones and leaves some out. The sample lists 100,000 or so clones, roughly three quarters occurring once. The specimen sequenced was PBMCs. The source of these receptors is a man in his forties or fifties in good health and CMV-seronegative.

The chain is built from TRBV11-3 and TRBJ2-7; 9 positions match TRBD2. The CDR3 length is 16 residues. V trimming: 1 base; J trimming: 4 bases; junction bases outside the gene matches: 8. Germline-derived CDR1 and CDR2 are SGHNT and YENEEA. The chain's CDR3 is CASSLGSTSGRYEQYF. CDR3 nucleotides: TGTGCCAGCAGCTTAGGTTCGACTAGCGGTAGGTACGAGCAGTACTTC.

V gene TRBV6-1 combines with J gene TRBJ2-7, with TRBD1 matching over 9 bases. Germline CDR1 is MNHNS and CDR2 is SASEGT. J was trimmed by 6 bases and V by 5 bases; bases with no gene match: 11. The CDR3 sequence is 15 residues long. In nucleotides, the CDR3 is TGTGCCAGCAGTCCCAGCCGGGGACAGGGTTTCGAGCAGTACTTC. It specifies CASSPSRGQGFEQYF.